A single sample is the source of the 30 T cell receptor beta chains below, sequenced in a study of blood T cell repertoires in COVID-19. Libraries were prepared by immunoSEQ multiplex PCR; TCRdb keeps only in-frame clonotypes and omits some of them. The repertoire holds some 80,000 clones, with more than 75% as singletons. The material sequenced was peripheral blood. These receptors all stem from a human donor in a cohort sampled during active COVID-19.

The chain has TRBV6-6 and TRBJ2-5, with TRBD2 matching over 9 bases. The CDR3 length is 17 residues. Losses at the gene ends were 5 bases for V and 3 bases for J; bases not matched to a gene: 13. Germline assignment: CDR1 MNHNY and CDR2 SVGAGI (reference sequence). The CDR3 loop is CASSLLAGETLEETQYF. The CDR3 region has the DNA TGTGCCAGCAGTCTCTTAGCGGGAGAGACGCTAGAAGAGACCCAGTACTTC.

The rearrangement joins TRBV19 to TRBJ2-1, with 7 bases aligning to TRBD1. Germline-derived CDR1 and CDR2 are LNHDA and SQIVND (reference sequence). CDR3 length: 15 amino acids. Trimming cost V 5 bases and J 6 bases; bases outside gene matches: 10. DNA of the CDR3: TGTGCCAGTAGTGGATCGACAGGGCTCAGCAATGAGCAGTTCTTC. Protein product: CASSGSTGLSNEQFF.

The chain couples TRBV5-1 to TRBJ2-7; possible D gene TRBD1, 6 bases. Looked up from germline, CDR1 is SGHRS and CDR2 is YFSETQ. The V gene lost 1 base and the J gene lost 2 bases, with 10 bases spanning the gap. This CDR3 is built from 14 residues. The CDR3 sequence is CASSLRTDTYEQYF. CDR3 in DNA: TGCGCCAGCAGCTTGCGGACAGATACCTACGAGCAGTACTTC.

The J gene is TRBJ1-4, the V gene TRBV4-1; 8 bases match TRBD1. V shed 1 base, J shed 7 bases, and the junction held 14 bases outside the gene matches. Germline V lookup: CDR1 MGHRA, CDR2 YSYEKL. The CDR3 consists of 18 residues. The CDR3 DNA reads TGCGCCAGCAGCCAAGTGCTCCTCGCCAGGGGGCCAGGTGAAAAACTGTTTTTT. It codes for CASSQVLLARGPGEKLFF.

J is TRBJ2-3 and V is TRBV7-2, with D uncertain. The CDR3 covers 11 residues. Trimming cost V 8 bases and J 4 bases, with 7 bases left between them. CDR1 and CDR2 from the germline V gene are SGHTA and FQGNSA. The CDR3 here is CASAQADTQYF. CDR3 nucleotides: TGTGCCAGCGCACAAGCAGATACGCAGTATTTT. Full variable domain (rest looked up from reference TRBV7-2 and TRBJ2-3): GAGVSQSPSNKVTEKGKDVELRCDPISGHTALYWYRQSLGQGLEFLIYFQGNSAPDKSGLPSDRFSAERTGGSVSTLTIQRTQQEDSAVYLCASAQADTQYFGPGTRLTVL.

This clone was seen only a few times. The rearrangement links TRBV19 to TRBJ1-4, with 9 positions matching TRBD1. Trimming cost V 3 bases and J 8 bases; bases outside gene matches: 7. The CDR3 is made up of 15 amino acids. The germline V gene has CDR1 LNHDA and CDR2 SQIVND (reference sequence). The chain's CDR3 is CASSIRGTGPEKLFF. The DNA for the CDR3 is TGTGCCAGTAGTATCCGCGGGACAGGGCCAGAAAAACTGTTTTTT.

The CDR3 loop is CASSRGVMGGYTF. The CDR3, as DNA: TGCGCCAGCAGTCGGGGGGTAATGGGTGGCTACACCTTC. The chain carries TRBV23-1 and TRBJ1-2; D is possibly TRBD1 (5 bases). TRBV23-1 is flagged as an ORF with uncertain function. V was cut by 4 bases and J by 7 bases, with 13 bases left in between. The CDR3 totals 13 residues.

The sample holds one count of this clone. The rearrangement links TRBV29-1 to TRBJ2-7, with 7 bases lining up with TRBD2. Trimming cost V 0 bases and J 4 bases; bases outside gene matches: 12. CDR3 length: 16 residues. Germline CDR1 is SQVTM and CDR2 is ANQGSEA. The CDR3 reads CSVEEGEGGQAYEQYF. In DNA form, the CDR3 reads TGCAGCGTTGAAGAAGGGGAGGGAGGGCAGGCTTACGAGCAGTACTTC.

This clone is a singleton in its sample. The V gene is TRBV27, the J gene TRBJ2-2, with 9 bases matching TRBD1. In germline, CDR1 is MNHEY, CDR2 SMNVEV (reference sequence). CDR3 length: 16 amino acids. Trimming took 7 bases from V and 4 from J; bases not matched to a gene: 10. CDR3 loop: CASKPGTGLSTGELFF. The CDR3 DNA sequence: TGTGCCAGCAAACCAGGGACAGGGCTGTCCACCGGGGAGCTGTTTTTT.

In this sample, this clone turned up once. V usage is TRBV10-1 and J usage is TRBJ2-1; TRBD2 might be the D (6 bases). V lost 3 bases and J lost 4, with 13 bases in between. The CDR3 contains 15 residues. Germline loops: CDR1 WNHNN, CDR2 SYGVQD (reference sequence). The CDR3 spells CASSEGGLGYNEQFF. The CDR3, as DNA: TGCGCCAGCAGTGAAGGAGGGTTGGGTTACAATGAGCAGTTCTTC.

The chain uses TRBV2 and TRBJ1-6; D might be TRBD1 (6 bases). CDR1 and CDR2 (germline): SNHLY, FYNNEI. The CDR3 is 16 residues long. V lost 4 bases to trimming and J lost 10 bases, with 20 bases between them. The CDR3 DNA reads TGTGCCAGCAGTGCGGAAGGCAGTTCAGGGGAGTCACCCCTCCACTTT. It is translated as CASSAEGSSGESPLHF.

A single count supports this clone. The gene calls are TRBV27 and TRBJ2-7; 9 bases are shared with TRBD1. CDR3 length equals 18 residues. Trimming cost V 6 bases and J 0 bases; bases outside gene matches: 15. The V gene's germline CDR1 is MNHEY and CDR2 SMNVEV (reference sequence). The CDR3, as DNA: TGTGCCAGCAGCACGGACAGGGGACCGAGCGGAGGCTCCTACGAGCAGTACTTC. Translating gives CASSTDRGPSGGSYEQYF.

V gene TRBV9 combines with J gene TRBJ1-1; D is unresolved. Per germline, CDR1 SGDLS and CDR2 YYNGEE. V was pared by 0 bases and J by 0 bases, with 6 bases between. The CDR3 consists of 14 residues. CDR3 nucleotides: TGTGCCAGCAGCGTAGGAGGGATGAACACTGAAGCTTTCTTT. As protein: CASSVGGMNTEAFF.

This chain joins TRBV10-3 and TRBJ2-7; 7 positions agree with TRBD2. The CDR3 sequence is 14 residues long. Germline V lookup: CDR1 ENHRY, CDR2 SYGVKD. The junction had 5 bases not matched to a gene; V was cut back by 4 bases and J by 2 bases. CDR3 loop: CAISGGGSPYEQYF. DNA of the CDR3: TGTGCCATCAGTGGGGGCGGGAGTCCCTACGAGCAGTACTTC.

The CDR3 sequence: CASSIDWTGVSEQYF. CDR3 in DNA: TGTGCCAGTAGTATAGATTGGACAGGGGTTAGCGAGCAGTACTTC. This chain connects TRBV19 to TRBJ2-7; 9 bases are shared with TRBD1. V lost 0 bases to trimming and J lost 6 bases; unmatched junction nucleotides: 6. The germline CDR1 and CDR2 sequences are LNHDA and SQIVND (reference sequence). There are 15 residues in the CDR3.

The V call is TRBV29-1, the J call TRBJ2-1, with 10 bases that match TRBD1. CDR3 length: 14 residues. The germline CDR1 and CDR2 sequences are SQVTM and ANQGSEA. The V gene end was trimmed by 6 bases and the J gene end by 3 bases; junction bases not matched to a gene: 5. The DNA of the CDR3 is TGCAGCGTGGAACGGGACAGGGGCTACAATGAGCAGTTCTTC. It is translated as CSVERDRGYNEQFF.

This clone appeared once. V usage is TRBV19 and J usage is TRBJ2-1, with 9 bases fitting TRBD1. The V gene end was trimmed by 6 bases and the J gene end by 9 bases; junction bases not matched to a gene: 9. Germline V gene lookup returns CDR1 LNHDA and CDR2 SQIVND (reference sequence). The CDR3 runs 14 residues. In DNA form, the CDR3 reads TGTGCCAGTAGACAGGGGGCGATAGGTGGTGAGCAGTTCTTC. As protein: CASRQGAIGGEQFF.

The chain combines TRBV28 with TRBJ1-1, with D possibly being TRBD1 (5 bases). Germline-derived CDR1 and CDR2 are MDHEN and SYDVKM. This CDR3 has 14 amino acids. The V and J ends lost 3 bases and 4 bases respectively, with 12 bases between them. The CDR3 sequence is CASSLEVRGTEAFF. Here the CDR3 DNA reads TGTGCCAGCAGTTTGGAAGTTAGGGGCACTGAAGCTTTCTTT.

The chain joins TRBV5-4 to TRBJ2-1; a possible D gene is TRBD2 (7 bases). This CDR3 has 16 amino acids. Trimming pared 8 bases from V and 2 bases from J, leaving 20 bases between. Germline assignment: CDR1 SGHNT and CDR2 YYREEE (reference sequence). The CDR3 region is CASSPGGGGAYNEQFF. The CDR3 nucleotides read TGTGCCAGTAGCCCGGGAGGCGGGGGCGCCTACAATGAGCAGTTCTTC.

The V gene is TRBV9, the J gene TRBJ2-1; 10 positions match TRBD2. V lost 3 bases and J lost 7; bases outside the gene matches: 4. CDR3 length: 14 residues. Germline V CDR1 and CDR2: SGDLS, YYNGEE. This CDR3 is CASSGVAGGNEQFF. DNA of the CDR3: TGTGCCAGCAGCGGGGTAGCGGGAGGTAATGAGCAGTTCTTC.

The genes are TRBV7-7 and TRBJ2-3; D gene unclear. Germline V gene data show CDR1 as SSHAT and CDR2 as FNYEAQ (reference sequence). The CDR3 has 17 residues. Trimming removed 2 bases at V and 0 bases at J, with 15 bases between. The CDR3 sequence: CASSLFSPPSSTDTQYF. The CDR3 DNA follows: TGTGCCAGCAGCTTATTCAGTCCCCCCTCTAGCACAGATACGCAGTATTTT.

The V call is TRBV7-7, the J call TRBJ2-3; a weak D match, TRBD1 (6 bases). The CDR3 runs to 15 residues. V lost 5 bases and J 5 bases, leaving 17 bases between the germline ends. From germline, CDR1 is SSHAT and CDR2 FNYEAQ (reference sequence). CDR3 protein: CASSRRGGSGDTQYF. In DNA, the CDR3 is TGTGCCAGCAGCCGCCGAGGGGGTTCAGGAGATACGCAGTATTTT.

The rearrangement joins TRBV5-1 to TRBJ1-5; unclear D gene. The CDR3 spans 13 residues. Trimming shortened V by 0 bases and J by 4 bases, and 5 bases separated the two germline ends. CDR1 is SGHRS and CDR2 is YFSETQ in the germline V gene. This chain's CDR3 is CASSLEQNQPQHF. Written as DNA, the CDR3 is TGCGCCAGCAGCTTGGAACAGAATCAGCCCCAGCATTTT.

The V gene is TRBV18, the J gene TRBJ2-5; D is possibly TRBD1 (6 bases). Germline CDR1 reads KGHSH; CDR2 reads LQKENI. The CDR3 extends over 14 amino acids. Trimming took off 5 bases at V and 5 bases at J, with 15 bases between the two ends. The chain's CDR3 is CASSLGAQSETQYF. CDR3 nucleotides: TGTGCCAGCTCATTGGGGGCGCAAAGTGAGACCCAGTACTTC. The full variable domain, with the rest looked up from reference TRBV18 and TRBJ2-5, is NAGVMQNPRHLVRRRGQEARLRCSPMKGHSHVYWYRQLPEEGLKFMVYLQKENIIDESGMPKERFSAEFPKEGPSILRIQQVVRGDSAAYFCASSLGAQSETQYFGPGTRLLVL.

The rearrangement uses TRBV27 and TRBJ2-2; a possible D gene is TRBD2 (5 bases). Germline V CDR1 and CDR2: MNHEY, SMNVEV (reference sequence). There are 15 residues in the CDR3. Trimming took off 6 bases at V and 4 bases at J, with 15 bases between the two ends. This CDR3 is CASSSAGVGTGELFF. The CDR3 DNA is TGTGCCAGCAGCTCTGCGGGCGTGGGCACCGGGGAGCTGTTTTTT.

The CDR3 loop reads CATRERENNEQFF. In DNA form, the CDR3 reads TGTGCCACCCGCGAGCGGGAGAACAATGAGCAGTTCTTC. V usage is TRBV10-3 and J usage is TRBJ2-1, with 8 bases fitting TRBD2. CDR3 length equals 13 residues. Germline-derived CDR1 and CDR2 are ENHRY and SYGVKD. The junction had 7 bases not matched to a gene; V was cut back by 10 bases and J by 5 bases.

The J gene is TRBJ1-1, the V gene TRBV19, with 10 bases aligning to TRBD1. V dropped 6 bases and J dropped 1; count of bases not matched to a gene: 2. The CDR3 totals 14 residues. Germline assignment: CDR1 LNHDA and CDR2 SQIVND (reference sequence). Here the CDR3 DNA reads TGTGCCAGTAGGCGACAGGGGGCGAACACTGAAGCTTTCTTT. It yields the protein CASRRQGANTEAFF.

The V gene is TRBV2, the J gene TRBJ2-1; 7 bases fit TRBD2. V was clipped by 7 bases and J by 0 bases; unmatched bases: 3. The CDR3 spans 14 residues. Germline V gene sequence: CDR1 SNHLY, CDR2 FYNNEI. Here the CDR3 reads CASTGGSSYNEQFF. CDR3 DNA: TGTGCCAGCACGGGGGGTAGCTCCTACAATGAGCAGTTCTTC.

The CDR3 DNA follows: TGCGCCAGCAGCCAGCGGACGGGGTACACCGGGGAGCTGTTTTTT. Translated, it gives CASSQRTGYTGELFF. The J gene is TRBJ2-2, the V gene TRBV4-1; D possibly corresponds to TRBD2 (5 bases). The V gene lost 3 bases and the J gene lost 3 bases, with 11 bases spanning the gap. Germline V gives CDR1 MGHRA, CDR2 YSYEKL. The CDR3 loop spans 15 amino acids.

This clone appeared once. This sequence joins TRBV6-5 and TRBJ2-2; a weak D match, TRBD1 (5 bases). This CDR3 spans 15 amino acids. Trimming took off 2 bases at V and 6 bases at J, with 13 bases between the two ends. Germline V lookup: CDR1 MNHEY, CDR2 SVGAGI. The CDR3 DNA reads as TGTGCCAGCAGTTACCAACAAGGGGTGCCCGGGGAGCTGTTTTTT. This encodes CASSYQQGVPGELFF.